Each of the 8 T cell receptor beta chains below was sequenced from the same sample in a study of patients and donors after allogeneic stem cell transplantation. Each CDR3 protein gets one entry after TCRdb re-called the RT-PCR reads with MiXCR. The sample has tens of thousands of distinct CDR3 sequences; approximately 5.2% are singletons. Sample: blood, either unsorted or a sorted T cell fraction (not recorded which). All receptors derive from a human donor who was either an allogeneic HSCT recipient or a stem cell or donor lymphocyte infusion donor (not recorded which). It is not recorded whose cells these are; they may come from a transplant donor.

This clonotype showed up many times. The chain combines TRBV20-1 with TRBJ1-1; possible D gene TRBD1, 5 bases. The CDR3 is 14 residues long. Trimming took off 5 bases at V and 0 bases at J, with 13 bases between the two ends. Germline CDR1 and CDR2: DFQATT and SNEGSKA (reference sequence). The CDR3 nucleotides read TGCAGTGCTCGAATTGGGGGACTGAACACTGAAGCTTTCTTT. It codes for CSARIGGLNTEAFF.

This clonotype was counted at least ten times. CDR3 loop: CASSSTGLNSPLHF. For the CDR3, the DNA is TGTGCCAGCAGCTCGACAGGTCTTAATTCACCCCTCCACTTT. V is TRBV7-2 and J is TRBJ1-6; possibly TRBD1 for D (6 bases). CDR3 length: 14 residues. Between the trimmed V and J ends, which lost 4 bases and 6 bases, there was a span of 10 bases. Germline CDR1 is SGHTA and CDR2 is FQGNSA.

This clonotype was observed a handful of times. This chain joins TRBV18 and TRBJ2-4, with a tentative D call TRBD1 (6 bases). Trimming left V 3 bases short and J 1 base short, with 13 bases between. This CDR3 comprises 16 residues. Germline lookup yields CDR1 KGHSH and CDR2 LQKENI. The CDR3 region has the DNA TGTGCCAGCTCACCCTCGGACAGCGCCGCCAAAAACATTCAGTACTTC. Protein product: CASSPSDSAAKNIQYF.

The sample holds many counts of this clonotype. The chain couples TRBV18 to TRBJ1-1; D call uncertain. The ends were cut back, 3 bases at V and 3 bases at J, with 11 bases in the middle. There are 14 residues in the CDR3. CDR1 is KGHSH, CDR2 LQKENI, per germline. The CDR3 DNA is TGTGCCAGCTCACCGCGGGTGGGCGACACTGAAGCTTTCTTT. Translation gives CASSPRVGDTEAFF.

Only a few counts were recorded for this clonotype. This CDR3 is CASRGTVHNEQFF. CDR3 in DNA: TGTGCCAGCAGGGGGACTGTTCACAATGAGCAGTTCTTC. The chain links TRBV6-1 to TRBJ2-1; maybe TRBD2 (6 bases). Trimming took 6 bases from V and 5 from J, leaving 11 bases between them. The CDR3 is made up of 13 amino acids. Germline lookup yields CDR1 MNHNS and CDR2 SASEGT.

This clonotype was detected ten times or more. The chain uses TRBV27 and TRBJ2-1, with TRBD2 identical over 11 bases. In germline, CDR1 is MNHEY, CDR2 SMNVEV (reference sequence). The CDR3 covers 16 residues. The junction had 4 bases not matched to a gene; V was cut back by 4 bases and J by 2 bases. The chain's CDR3 is CASSSLLAGAYNEQFF. In nucleotides, the CDR3 is TGTGCCAGCAGTTCTTTACTAGCGGGAGCCTACAATGAGCAGTTCTTC.

This clonotype was counted ten times or more. This chain links TRBV5-1 with TRBJ2-3, with D unresolved. Trimming shortened V by 0 bases and J by 0 bases, and 8 bases separated the two germline ends. The CDR3 contains 15 residues. CDR1 and CDR2 from the germline V gene are SGHRS and YFSETQ. CDR3 loop: CASSLVLGSTDTQYF. CDR3 nucleotides: TGCGCCAGCAGCTTGGTTTTGGGGAGCACAGATACGCAGTATTTT.

This clonotype was observed many times. CDR3 nucleotide sequence: TGTGCCAGCAGACCCGACAGGGTCGGGGGGTACACTGAAGCTTTCTTT. Translating gives CASRPDRVGGYTEAFF. This chain joins TRBV6-1 and TRBJ1-1; 7 bases line up with TRBD1. CDR1 MNHNS and CDR2 SASEGT come from the germline V gene. The CDR3 is made up of 16 amino acids. Unmatched junction bases numbered 13, after V lost 6 bases and J lost 3 bases.